This T cell receptor (beta chain) was profiled in a study of beta chain features in type 1 diabetes (dated by TCRdb to 2017 to 2018). A note on the overall study: Patients and healthy donors did not differ in mean age, gender distribution, total cell number or subset yield. Across all samples, some 110,000,000 sorted cells were examined, and cell number per subset correlated strongly with RNA yield. The study compared the TCRB repertoires of sorted circulating CD4+ T cell subsets in recently diagnosed type 1 diabetes patients with those in matched healthy donors. Naive and central memory subsets were obtained from all 30 or so donors, but regulatory and stem cell-like memory subsets were isolated from only 8 patients and roughly 8 healthy donors.

Each donor gave one peripheral blood draw, averaging roughly 120 mL, which was collected into heparinised tubes. A BD FACSAria II was used to sort naive, central memory, regulatory and stem cell-like memory CD4+ T cells with a panel that included CD45RO, CCR7, CD25, CD127, CD95 and CD27. All sorted populations exceeded 98% purity. Right away, PBMCs were isolated by Lymphoprep density gradient centrifugation and were stained directly, with no culture step. To minimize batch effects, samples were stained and sorted in pairs, one healthy donor with one patient per experiment. The entire amount of isolated RNA was reverse transcribed using the High Capacity cDNA Reverse Transcription Kit, so the sequenced TCRB transcripts were expressed ones. Naive, central memory and regulatory T cell samples underwent deep immunoSEQ sequencing, averaging about 3.57 million total reads per sample. Sorted cells were lysed in RLT buffer, and RNA was extracted using DNase-treated RNeasy Micro or Mini kits according to cell number. Each cell subset was processed separately to prevent cross-contamination, with patient and healthy donor samples processed together. The immunoSEQ multiplex PCR was used to amplify TCRB sequences from cDNA, yielding 87-bp fragments that span the CDR3 region. Sequencing of the amplicons was performed on the Illumina HiSeq platform. The authors' pipeline ran thus. Synthetic template baselines were used to correct PCR bias computationally, reads within Hamming distance 2 were collapsed, and singletons that could not be merged were discarded. Reads were aligned to IMGT to assign V, D and J genes, CDR3 length, and insertions or deletions at six rearrangement sites. Within each subset, clonotype counts were normalized to sorted cell number, after which true diversity and Gini coefficients were computed with the tcR R package. The overlap coefficient, calculated on TCRB nucleotide sequences, was used to measure repertoire sharing. TCRdb holds this immuneACCESS table with in-frame rearrangements only. Some clones are missing; in checked studies, unresolved V genes explain under half, and the rest has no known cause. The V and J calls and clone size are taken from that table; D and trimming were inferred from the DNA. The sample data list more than 150,000 clones, and 7.5% to 9.5% of these were observed just once. In total, the top ten clones hold under 2.5% of the sample.

As regards this clone: The antigen it binds to is not known. Base qualities are not recorded, but no much larger clone differs from it by a single base.

The CDR3 spans 15 residues, from the cysteine through the phenylalanine. Just CDR3 DNA is preserved here, 45 bases in frame from base 1. V lost 6 bases and J lost 5 bases, and the count of bases not matched to a germline gene is 11. The germline V gene (reference sequence) supplies CDR1 SEHNR and CDR2 FQNEAQ. What the authors observed across the whole study: Shorter templates might be favored by PCR, yet because patient and control samples were amplified and corrected together, any such skew would affect both groups equally. At VDJ recombination sites, patients with type 1 diabetes made fewer insertions and deleted more nucleotides, a pattern implying thymic rearrangement abnormalities. Because cDNA rather than genomic DNA was sequenced, highly expressing activated cells could have been over-represented, although no difference in activation and CD3 levels was found between groups. In all four CD4+ subsets, TCRB CDR3 length was moderately but significantly shorter in type 1 diabetes patients. Naive, central memory and regulatory TCRB repertoires appeared to be more alike among patients than among healthy donors. Only small numbers of individuals were included in the HLA sub-analyses, which left unresolved whether HLA type had any influence on TCRB rearrangement.

Sequencing was performed on central memory CD4+ T cells from blood. The clonotype originates from a woman between 18 and 30 years old in good health. Rearrangement joined TRBV7-9 to TRBJ1-2, with 8 bases matching TRBD1. CDR3 protein: CASSSSQGARYGYTF. The DNA sequence reads TGTGCCAGCAGTTCATCCCAGGGGGCAAGGTATGGCTACACCTTC. The full variable domain, with segments outside the CDR3 supplied by the reference TRBV7-9 and TRBJ1-2 proteins, appears as DTGVSQNPRHKITKRGQNVTFRCDPISEHNRLYWYRQTLGQGPEFLTYFQNEAQLEKSRLLSDRFSAERPKGSFSTLEIQRTEQGDSAMYLCASSSSQGARYGYTFGSGTRLTVV.